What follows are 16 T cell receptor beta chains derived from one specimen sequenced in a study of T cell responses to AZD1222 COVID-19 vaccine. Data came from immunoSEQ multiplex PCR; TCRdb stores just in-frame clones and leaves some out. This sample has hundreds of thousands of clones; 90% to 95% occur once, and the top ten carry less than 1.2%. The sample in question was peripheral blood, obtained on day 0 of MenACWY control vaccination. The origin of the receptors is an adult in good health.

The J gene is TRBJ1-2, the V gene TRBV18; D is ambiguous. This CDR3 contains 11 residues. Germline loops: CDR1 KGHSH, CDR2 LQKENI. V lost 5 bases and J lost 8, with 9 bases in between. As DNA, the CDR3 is TGTGCCAGCTCAATTGGTTCCGGCTACACCTTC. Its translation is CASSIGSGYTF.

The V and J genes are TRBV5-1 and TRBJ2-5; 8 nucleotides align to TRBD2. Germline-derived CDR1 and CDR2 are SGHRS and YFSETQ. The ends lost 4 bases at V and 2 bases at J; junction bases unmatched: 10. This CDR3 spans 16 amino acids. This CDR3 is CASSAGGSGVQETQYF. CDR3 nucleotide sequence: TGCGCCAGCAGCGCCGGGGGTAGCGGGGTTCAAGAGACCCAGTACTTC.

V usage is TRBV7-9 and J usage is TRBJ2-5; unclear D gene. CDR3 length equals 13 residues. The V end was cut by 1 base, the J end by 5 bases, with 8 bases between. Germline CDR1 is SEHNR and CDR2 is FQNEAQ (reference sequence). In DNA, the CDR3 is TGTGCCAGCAGCTTAGGCTCCTATGAGACCCAGTACTTC. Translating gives CASSLGSYETQYF.

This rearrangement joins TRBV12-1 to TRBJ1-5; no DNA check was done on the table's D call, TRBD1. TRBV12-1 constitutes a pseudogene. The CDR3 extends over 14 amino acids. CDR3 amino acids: CDPRAHYSNQPQHF. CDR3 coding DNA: TGTGATCCCAGGGCACACTATAGCAATCAGCCCCAGCATTTT.

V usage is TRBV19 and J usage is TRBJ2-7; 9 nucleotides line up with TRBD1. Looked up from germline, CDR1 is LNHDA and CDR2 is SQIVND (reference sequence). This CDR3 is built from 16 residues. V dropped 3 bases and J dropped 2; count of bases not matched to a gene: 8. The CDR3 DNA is TGTGCCAGTAGTATTATCCCGCGACAGGGGGCCTACGAGCAGTACTTC. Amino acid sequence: CASSIIPRQGAYEQYF.

CDR3 coding DNA: TGTGCCAGCAGCTTAGCGGGGGGGCGACGAGGTGAGCAGTTCTTC. The encoded protein is CASSLAGGRRGEQFF. This chain links TRBV7-2 with TRBJ2-1; tentatively, D is TRBD2 (7 bases). V lost 0 bases and J lost 9, with 15 bases in between. Germline CDR1 and CDR2: SGHTA and FQGNSA. This CDR3 has 15 amino acids.

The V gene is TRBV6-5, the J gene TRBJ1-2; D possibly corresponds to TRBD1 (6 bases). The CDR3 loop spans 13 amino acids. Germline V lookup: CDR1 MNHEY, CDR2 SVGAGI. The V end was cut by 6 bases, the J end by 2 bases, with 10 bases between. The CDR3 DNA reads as TGTGCCAGCAGGCGGACAGACAACTATGGCTACACCTTC. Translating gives CASRRTDNYGYTF.

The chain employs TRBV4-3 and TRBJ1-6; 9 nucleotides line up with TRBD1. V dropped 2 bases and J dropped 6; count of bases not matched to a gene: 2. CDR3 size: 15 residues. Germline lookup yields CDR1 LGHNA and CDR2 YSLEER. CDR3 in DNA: TGCGCCAGCAGCCAAACAGGGGGCGGTAATTCACCCCTCCACTTT. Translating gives CASSQTGGGNSPLHF.

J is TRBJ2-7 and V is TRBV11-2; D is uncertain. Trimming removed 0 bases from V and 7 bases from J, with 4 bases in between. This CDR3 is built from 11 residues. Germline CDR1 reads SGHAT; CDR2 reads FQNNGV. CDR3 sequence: CASSLDREQYF. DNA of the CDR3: TGTGCCAGCAGCTTAGACAGGGAGCAGTACTTC.

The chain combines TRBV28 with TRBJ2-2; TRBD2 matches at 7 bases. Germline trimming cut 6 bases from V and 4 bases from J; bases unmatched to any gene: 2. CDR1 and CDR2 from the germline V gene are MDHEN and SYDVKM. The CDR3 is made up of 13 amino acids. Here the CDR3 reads CASRGRVTGELFF. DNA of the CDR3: TGTGCCAGCAGGGGGAGGGTCACCGGGGAGCTGTTTTTT.

The DNA for the CDR3 is TGTGCCAGCAGCTTAAGGGGGGGCCCAGATACGCAGTATTTT. Its protein product is CASSLRGGPDTQYF. The chain is built from TRBV5-4 and TRBJ2-3; tentatively, D is TRBD2 (7 bases). CDR1 and CDR2 from the germline V gene are SGHNT and YYREEE (reference sequence). Trimming shortened V by 2 bases and J by 4 bases, and 11 bases separated the two germline ends. This CDR3 comprises 14 residues.

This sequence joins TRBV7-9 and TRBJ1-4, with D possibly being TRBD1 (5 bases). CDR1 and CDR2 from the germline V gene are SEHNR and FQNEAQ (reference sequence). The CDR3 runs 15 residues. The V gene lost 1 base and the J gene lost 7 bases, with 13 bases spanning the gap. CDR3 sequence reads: CASSLGGNWVEKLFF. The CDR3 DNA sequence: TGTGCCAGCAGCTTAGGGGGGAACTGGGTTGAAAAACTGTTTTTT.

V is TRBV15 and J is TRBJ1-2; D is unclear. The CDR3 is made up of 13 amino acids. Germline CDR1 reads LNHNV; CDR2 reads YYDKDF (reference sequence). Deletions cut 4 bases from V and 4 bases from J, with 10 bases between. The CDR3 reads CATSNEQLYGYTF. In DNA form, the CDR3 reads TGTGCCACCAGCAATGAACAACTCTATGGCTACACCTTC.

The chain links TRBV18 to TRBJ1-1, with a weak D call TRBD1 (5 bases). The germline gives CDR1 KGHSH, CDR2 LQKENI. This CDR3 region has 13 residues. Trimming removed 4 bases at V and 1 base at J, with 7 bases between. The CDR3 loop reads CASSLQENTEAFF. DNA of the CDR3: TGTGCCAGCTCACTACAGGAGAACACTGAAGCTTTCTTT. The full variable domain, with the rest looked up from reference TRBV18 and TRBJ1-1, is NAGVMQNPRHLVRRRGQEARLRCSPMKGHSHVYWYRQLPEEGLKFMVYLQKENIIDESGMPKERFSAEFPKEGPSILRIQQVVRGDSAAYFCASSLQENTEAFFGQGTRLTVV.

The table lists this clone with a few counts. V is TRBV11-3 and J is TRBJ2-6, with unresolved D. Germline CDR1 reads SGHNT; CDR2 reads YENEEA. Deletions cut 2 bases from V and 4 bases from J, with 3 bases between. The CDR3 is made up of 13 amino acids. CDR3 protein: CASSLSGANVLTF. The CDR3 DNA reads TGTGCCAGCAGCTTATCCGGGGCCAACGTCCTGACTTTC.

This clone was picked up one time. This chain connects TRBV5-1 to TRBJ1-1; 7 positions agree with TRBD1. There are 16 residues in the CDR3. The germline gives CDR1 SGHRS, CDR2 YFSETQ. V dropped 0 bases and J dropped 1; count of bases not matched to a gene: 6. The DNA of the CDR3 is TGCGCCAGCAGCTTGGGGGACAGCAAATCGAACACTGAAGCTTTCTTT. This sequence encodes CASSLGDSKSNTEAFF.